The TCR beta chain described here comes from a study of blood T cells in healthy people across ages (dated by TCRdb to 2014 to 2015). Concerning the study at large: In model experiments, template switching captured about one uniquely barcoded TCR beta cDNA molecule for every two T cells. To avoid experimental bias, donors of different ages were distributed randomly across sequencing lanes. Donors were grouped into four age groups: young (average roughly 17 years), middle-aged (roughly 38), aged (62) and long-lived (82). Two additional independent replicas of 1 million unique cDNA reads from the same blood draw were analyzed for two donors (one aged 18 to 30 and one aged 80 or older). Age-related changes in TCR beta repertoire diversity were measured in the study by deep sequencing normalized with unique cDNA molecular identifiers. Study-wide conclusions, independent of this receptor: Compared with the aged group, the long-lived group had more naive CD4+ T cells, fewer expanded clones and increased TCR diversity, a pattern suggesting age selection. As age increased, observed TCR beta diversity per million T cells dropped in a roughly linear way, and a significant reduction was already evident by age about 40. Bulk unsorted PBMC profiling prevented conclusive comparison of naive and antigen-experienced compartments. Estimates of total diversity from one million sequenced T cells were regarded as lower bounds and underestimates. Because donor CMV infection status was unknown, age-related changes in expanded clonotypes were potentially confounded. Observed TCR beta diversity correlated strongly with the percentage of naive T cells measured by flow cytometry.

Details on this clonotype: No cognate antigen has been identified for it. No base-level quality is on record; no much larger clone is a single base apart.

Systemically healthy Caucasian individuals from Russia, approximately 39 in total and aged roughly 6 to 100 years, were included as donors. Each donor gave around 9 milliliters of peripheral blood, collected into EDTA-treated Vacutainer tubes. Ficoll-Paque density-gradient centrifugation was used to isolate PBMCs, with at least 6.5 million per sample. Total RNA, at least 6 micrograms per sample, was extracted from PBMCs with Trizol reagent. Naive CD45RAhigh/CD27high T cell percentages were measured by flow cytometry on a PBMC aliquot from every donor. Library preparation was by 5' RACE. The sequencer listed for this sample is Illumina HiSeq 2500. The second PCR ran for about 7 to 11 cycles and used a J-beta primer mix along with a sample-barcoded 5' primer. A unique molecular identifier was introduced onto each TCR beta cDNA molecule by a template-switch 5' adaptor carrying 12 random nucleotides. Each sample yielded at least 2.5 million CDR3-containing paired-end reads. First-strand cDNA was synthesized from all RNA with the Mint cDNA synthesis kit, primed by a TRBC-specific oligonucleotide. After uracil-DNA glycosylase treatment, a first 18-cycle PCR used universal primers M1SS and BC2_uni_R on all cDNA. The study's own analysis went as follows. Normalization of each sample was performed by random selection of 1 million high-quality reads, each carrying a distinct molecular identifier. Reads sharing molecular identifiers were discarded rather than binned into consensus sequences. MiTCR, run with a Q25 quality threshold and the strictest error-elimination algorithm, handled CDR3 identification, clonotype clustering and error correction. A nonparametric unseen species model with Euler transformation was used to estimate lower-bound total TCR beta diversity. The public sequencing data were trimmed at Q25 with fastp and processed into clonotypes with MiXCR by TCRdb, which kept only in-frame beta chains. CDR3 protein duplicates are merged, each entry listing the most common genes and DNA. These V and J calls derive from TCRdb rather than the authors' analysis. The sample table lists about 1.8 million distinct CDR3 sequences, 49% of them with a count of one. The biggest ten clones account for 2.1% of the sample.

V loses 6 bases, J loses 3 bases, and the germline ends lie 11 bases apart. There are 14 amino acids in the CDR3, from cysteine to phenylalanine inclusive. Only the CDR3 DNA is retained, 42 bases long and in frame from the first base. From a lookup of the germline V gene (reference sequence), CDR1 and CDR2 are MNHNY and SVGAGI. The sample comprised blood. The chain couples TRBV6-6 to TRBJ1-4; the D gene assignment is ambiguous. This sequence originates from a middle-aged woman in good health. In nucleotide form, the sequence is TGTGCCAGCAGCCCCAACCCCGCTAATGAAAAACTGTTTTTT. The encoded protein is CASSPNPANEKLFF.